Following are 24 T cell receptor beta chains from one sample sequenced in a study of cytomegalovirus exposure and HLA in healthy donors. With 60 Vbeta and 13 Jbeta primers, the PCR was carried out. Here immunoSEQ multiplex PCR was the method, and the copy in TCRdb shows in-frame clones only, minus some. Of under 200,000 clones listed, over 60% are singletons. The sequencing input was PBMCs. The receptors were sampled from a woman aged 40 to 49 in good health and CMV-seronegative.

The V and J genes are TRBV7-9 and TRBJ2-1, with 8 bases matching TRBD1. CDR1 and CDR2 (germline): SEHNR, FQNEAQ (reference sequence). The junction had 14 bases not matched to a gene; V was cut back by 6 bases and J by 7 bases. This CDR3 has 16 amino acids. The CDR3 loop is CASSHLGQGASNEQFF. In DNA form, the CDR3 reads TGTGCCAGCAGTCACCTAGGGCAGGGGGCGAGTAATGAGCAGTTCTTC. Drawing the rest from reference TRBV7-9 and TRBJ2-1, the complete variable domain is DTGVSQNPRHKITKRGQNVTFRCDPISEHNRLYWYRQTLGQGPEFLTYFQNEAQLEKSRLLSDRFSAERPKGSFSTLEIQRTEQGDSAMYLCASSHLGQGASNEQFFGPGTRLTVL.

V usage is TRBV2 and J usage is TRBJ2-1; TRBD2 matches 14 bases. The germline V gene has CDR1 SNHLY and CDR2 FYNNEI. V lost 8 bases, J lost 6 bases, and 9 bases stayed unmatched. CDR3 length: 16 residues. In nucleotides, the CDR3 is TGTGCCAGCCTTTTGCCGGGACTAGCGGGGGTCAATGAGCAGTTCTTC. Residues: CASLLPGLAGVNEQFF. The complete variable domain, with remaining parts taken from reference TRBV2 and TRBJ2-1, reads EPEVTQTPSHQVTQMGQEVILRCVPISNHLYFYWYRQILGQKVEFLVSFYNNEISEKSEIFDDQFSVERPDGSNFTLKIRSTKLEDSAMYFCASLLPGLAGVNEQFFGPGTRLTVL.

This clone has more than one count but fewer than ten. This rearrangement joins TRBV7-9 to TRBJ2-7; D is perhaps TRBD1 (5 bases). Germline loops: CDR1 SEHNR, CDR2 FQNEAQ (reference sequence). Between the trimmed V and J ends, which lost 8 bases and 5 bases, there was a span of 22 bases. This CDR3 is 15 amino acids long. CDR3 DNA sequence: TGTGCCAGCGAAGATAACAGGCTGGGTTTCGACGAGCAGTACTTC. Translating gives CASEDNRLGFDEQYF. Variable domain in full (rest from reference TRBV7-9 and TRBJ2-7): DTGVSQNPRHKITKRGQNVTFRCDPISEHNRLYWYRQTLGQGPEFLTYFQNEAQLEKSRLLSDRFSAERPKGSFSTLEIQRTEQGDSAMYLCASEDNRLGFDEQYFGPGTRLTVT.

V gene TRBV9 combines with J gene TRBJ2-5; a possible D gene is TRBD1 (6 bases). The CDR3 runs 13 residues. V was clipped by 3 bases and J by 11 bases, with 17 bases between them. Germline V gives CDR1 SGDLS, CDR2 YYNGEE. The CDR3 DNA sequence: TGTGCCAGCAGCGCGACCCCAGGGGATGAGCAGTACTTC. Translated, it gives CASSATPGDEQYF.

The chain couples TRBV2 to TRBJ2-3, with a possible D match to TRBD2 (6 bases). Deletions cut 1 base from V and 0 bases from J, with 23 bases between. Germline assignment: CDR1 SNHLY and CDR2 FYNNEI. This CDR3 has 20 residues. CDR3 sequence: CASSEVGGNQRKISTDTQYF. The CDR3 coding sequence is TGTGCCAGCAGTGAAGTTGGAGGGAATCAAAGAAAAATTAGCACAGATACGCAGTATTTT.

This chain connects TRBV7-9 to TRBJ2-3; tentative D call: TRBD1 (6 bases). V was pared by 1 base and J by 2 bases, with 13 bases between. There are 16 residues in the CDR3. Germline-derived CDR1 and CDR2 are SEHNR and FQNEAQ (reference sequence). The CDR3 loop is CASSLGNREFTDTQYF. DNA of the CDR3: TGTGCCAGCAGCTTAGGGAACAGGGAGTTCACAGATACGCAGTATTTT.

V usage is TRBV27 and J usage is TRBJ2-5, with D uncertain. The CDR3 has 14 amino acids. The ends were cut back, 2 bases at V and 3 bases at J, with 10 bases in the middle. Germline CDR1 MNHEY, CDR2 SMNVEV (reference sequence). The CDR3 bases are TGTGCCAGCAGTTTAACCAGACTTAAAGAGACCCAGTACTTC. Protein sequence: CASSLTRLKETQYF.

This clone was seen only once. The rearrangement joins TRBV25-1 to TRBJ1-1; 7 nucleotides align to TRBD1. CDR3 length: 14 residues. Germline V lookup: CDR1 MGHDK, CDR2 SYGVNS. The J segment lost 1 base and the V segment lost 6 bases, leaving 5 bases of the junction unmatched. CDR3 loop: CASRTGNKNTEAFF. The CDR3 region has the DNA TGTGCCAGCAGGACAGGGAATAAGAACACTGAAGCTTTCTTT.

The V and J genes are TRBV7-2 and TRBJ2-5; tentatively, D is TRBD1 (5 bases). Germline V gene data show CDR1 as SGHTA and CDR2 as FQGNSA. This CDR3 region has 15 residues. Deletions cut 5 bases from V and 0 bases from J, with 13 bases between. The CDR3 loop reads CASSTQTAYQETQYF. The CDR3 nucleotides are TGTGCCAGCAGCACACAGACAGCGTACCAAGAGACCCAGTACTTC. Complete variable domain (other parts from reference TRBV7-2 and TRBJ2-5): GAGVSQSPSNKVTEKGKDVELRCDPISGHTALYWYRQSLGQGLEFLIYFQGNSAPDKSGLPSDRFSAERTGGSVSTLTIQRTQQEDSAVYLCASSTQTAYQETQYFGPGTRLLVL.

V is TRBV28 and J is TRBJ1-2, with D unclear. From germline, CDR1 is MDHEN and CDR2 SYDVKM. The CDR3 loop spans 11 amino acids. Trimming removed 6 bases from V and 4 bases from J, with 6 bases in between. For the CDR3, the DNA is TGTGCCAGCAGCCACAGCTATGGCTACACCTTC. Encoded protein: CASSHSYGYTF.

The V and J genes are TRBV6-5 and TRBJ1-6; tentatively, D is TRBD1 (6 bases). The CDR3 length is 15 residues. The V end lost 0 bases, the J end lost 9 bases, and 12 bases lay between the germline ends. Germline values: CDR1 MNHEY, CDR2 SVGAGI. The CDR3 here is CASSYSTGMGSPLHF. The DNA for the CDR3 is TGTGCCAGCAGTTACTCAACAGGGATGGGTTCACCCCTCCACTTT.

This sequence joins TRBV7-9 and TRBJ2-7; D may be TRBD2 (6 bases). V was pared by 7 bases and J by 2 bases, with 18 bases between. This CDR3 is 15 amino acids long. Germline V gives CDR1 SEHNR, CDR2 FQNEAQ (reference sequence). CDR3 in amino acids: CASTGLTSFTYEQYF. CDR3 coding DNA: TGTGCCAGCACGGGACTCACCTCTTTCACCTACGAGCAGTACTTC.

The gene calls are TRBV18 and TRBJ1-2; possible D gene TRBD1, 6 bases. Per germline, CDR1 KGHSH and CDR2 LQKENI. The germline V and J ends were trimmed by 3 bases and 6 bases, with 23 bases remaining between them. This CDR3 contains 17 residues. This CDR3 is CASSPASGAFMLDGYTF. The CDR3 DNA reads as TGTGCCAGCTCACCGGCCTCAGGGGCCTTTATGTTAGATGGCTACACCTTC. The whole variable domain, filled in from reference TRBV18 and TRBJ1-2, reads NAGVMQNPRHLVRRRGQEARLRCSPMKGHSHVYWYRQLPEEGLKFMVYLQKENIIDESGMPKERFSAEFPKEGPSILRIQQVVRGDSAAYFCASSPASGAFMLDGYTFGSGTRLTVV.

This chain connects TRBV5-4 to TRBJ2-5; 12 bases map to TRBD2. V lost 0 bases, J lost 4 bases, and 4 bases stayed unmatched. This CDR3 is built from 16 residues. Germline V gene data show CDR1 as SGHNT and CDR2 as YYREEE (reference sequence). The CDR3 DNA sequence: TGTGCCAGCAGCTTGGCTGCTAGCGGGGGGGCAGAGACCCAGTACTTC. This codes for CASSLAASGGAETQYF. Full variable domain (rest looked up from reference TRBV5-4 and TRBJ2-5): ETGVTQSPTHLIKTRGQQVTLRCSSQSGHNTVSWYQQALGQGPQFIFQYYREEENGRGNFPPRFSGLQFPNYSSELNVNALELDDSALYLCASSLAASGGAETQYFGPGTRLLVL.

This clone has a single count. A junction end diverges from the germline sequence, so it may reflect a read error. V is TRBV7-9 and J is TRBJ2-7; D remains unclear. The V gene's germline CDR1 is SEHNR and CDR2 FQNEAQ (reference sequence). The length of the CDR3 is 12 residues. The CDR3 is CSSSLSPYEQYF. The CDR3 DNA reads TGTTCCAGCAGCCTAAGCCCCTACGAGCAGTACTTC.

This clone was seen once. The V call is TRBV2, the J call TRBJ2-7, with a weak D call TRBD1 (5 bases). This CDR3 comprises 15 residues. V was pared by 4 bases and J by 2 bases, with 15 bases between. Germline V gene data show CDR1 as SNHLY and CDR2 as FYNNEI. CDR3 sequence: CASSAPYDSTYEQYF. CDR3 in DNA: TGTGCCAGCAGTGCCCCATATGACAGTACCTACGAGCAGTACTTC.

The chain recombines TRBV2 with TRBJ2-5, with TRBD2 identical over 9 bases. V lost 7 bases to trimming and J lost 0 bases; unmatched junction nucleotides: 3. The CDR3 runs to 14 residues. The germline V gene encodes CDR1 SNHLY and CDR2 FYNNEI. CDR3 in amino acids: CASTRGGDQETQYF. The CDR3, as DNA: TGTGCCAGCACTCGCGGGGGGGACCAAGAGACCCAGTACTTC.

The V call is TRBV6-5, the J call TRBJ1-3, with D perhaps TRBD1 (5 bases). Germline CDR1 MNHEY, CDR2 SVGAGI. CDR3 length: 16 residues. Trimming removed 2 bases at V and 0 bases at J, with 11 bases between. This CDR3 reads CASSYGKGVSGNTIYF. DNA of the CDR3: TGTGCCAGCAGTTACGGGAAAGGGGTCTCTGGAAACACCATATATTTT.

The CDR3 sequence: CASSHRSVGTAYGYTF. In DNA form, the CDR3 reads TGTGCCAGCAGCCACCGATCCGTTGGGACAGCCTATGGCTACACCTTC. V gene TRBV14 combines with J gene TRBJ1-2, with 7 bases matching TRBD1. The CDR3 has 16 residues. The ends lost 3 bases at V and 4 bases at J; junction bases unmatched: 11. The germline gives CDR1 SGHDN, CDR2 FVKESK.

This chain connects TRBV5-5 to TRBJ2-3; 7 nucleotides align to TRBD1. V shed 2 bases and J 1 base; nucleotides not matched to a gene: 1. The CDR3 has 14 residues. Germline CDR1 reads SGHKS; CDR2 reads YYEKEE (reference sequence). This CDR3 reads CASSFQGGTDTQYF. The CDR3, as DNA: TGTGCCAGCAGCTTTCAGGGGGGCACAGATACGCAGTATTTT.

The chain combines TRBV12-5 with TRBJ2-1, with D possibly matching TRBD2 (6 bases). The CDR3 totals 15 residues. The V and J ends lost 3 bases and 8 bases respectively, with 17 bases between them. Germline V gives CDR1 LGHNT, CDR2 FRNRAP. This CDR3 reads CASGFRARDFHEQFF. CDR3 in DNA: TGTGCTAGTGGTTTCCGCGCCCGGGACTTCCATGAGCAGTTCTTC.

This chain links TRBV5-6 with TRBJ2-4; 7 bases fit TRBD1. Germline V gene sequence: CDR1 SGHDT, CDR2 YYEEEE. The ends lost 0 bases at V and 7 bases at J; junction bases unmatched: 10. The CDR3 contains 16 residues. CDR3 in DNA: TGTGCCAGCAGCTTGGAAGAGGGGGCGCTCTGGAACATTCAGTACTTC. This encodes CASSLEEGALWNIQYF.

J is TRBJ2-5 and V is TRBV4-1; 16 bases line up with TRBD2. Germline assignment: CDR1 MGHRA and CDR2 YSYEKL. Trimming cost V 4 bases and J 5 bases; bases outside gene matches: 13. This CDR3 contains 19 residues. The CDR3 nucleotides read TGCGCCAGCAGCCGCCAAGAGGGACTAGCGGGGGGGCCGAGGGAGACCCAGTACTTC. As protein: CASSRQEGLAGGPRETQYF.

This clone has a handful of counts. The V gene is TRBV6-1, the J gene TRBJ2-7; TRBD1 matches at 8 bases. With 5 bases clipped from V and 4 bases from J, the junction kept 4 bases outside the gene matches. In germline, CDR1 is MNHNS, CDR2 SASEGT. The CDR3 covers 13 residues. CDR3 bases: TGTGCCAGCAGTAGCAGACAGGGGTACGAGCAGTACTTC. Translating it yields CASSSRQGYEQYF.